Following are 28 T cell receptor beta chains from one sample sequenced in a study of shared clonotypes between healthy human individuals. The protocol was immunoSEQ multiplex PCR, while the TCRdb copy is restricted to in-frame clones and leaves out a portion. The sample lists 2 million to 2.5 million clones; more than 90% were seen once. Material: naive CD4+ T cells sorted from blood. Subset reported: CD45RA+ positively selected. Receptor source: a man aged 18 to 30 in good health.

This chain uses TRBV11-2 with TRBJ2-5, with D unresolved. With 0 bases removed from V and 1 base from J, the gap between germline ends came to 9 bases. The CDR3 extends over 15 amino acids. Germline V lookup: CDR1 SGHAT, CDR2 FQNNGV. This CDR3 reads CASSLELGLQETQYF. The CDR3 DNA reads as TGTGCCAGCAGCTTAGAGTTGGGTCTCCAAGAGACCCAGTACTTC.

This clone appeared a single time. This sample includes further DNA sequences coding for the same CDR3. The chain carries TRBV30 and TRBJ2-7; 11 positions agree with TRBD1. Per the germline V gene, CDR1 is GTSNPN and CDR2 is SVGIG (reference sequence). This CDR3 region has 16 residues. Trimming took 0 bases from V and 0 from J; bases not matched to a gene: 4. DNA for the CDR3: TGTGCCTGGAGTGTACGGGGGACAGGGGGCTCCTACGAGCAGTACTTC. The encoded protein is CAWSVRGTGGSYEQYF.

As to this clone: This CDR3 is also generated by other DNA sequences in the sample. V usage is TRBV28 and J usage is TRBJ1-4; TRBD1 agrees at 10 bases. J gave up 8 bases and V 6 bases, and 6 bases lay outside the gene matches. The CDR3 loop spans 14 amino acids. Germline assignment: CDR1 MDHEN and CDR2 SYDVKM. CDR3 sequence reads: CASSSGQGYEKLFF. DNA for the CDR3: TGTGCCAGCAGCTCGGGACAGGGGTACGAAAAACTGTTTTTT.

This chain joins TRBV7-8 and TRBJ1-1, with D possibly TRBD1 on 5 matching bases. The V end lost 2 bases, the J end lost 7 bases, and 8 bases lay between the germline ends. Germline-derived CDR1 and CDR2 are SGHVS and FQNEAQ. The CDR3 covers 12 residues. The CDR3 spells CASSLRQGEAFF. CDR3 coding DNA: TGTGCCAGCAGCTTAAGGCAGGGTGAAGCTTTCTTT.

V is TRBV28 and J is TRBJ2-5; 8 nucleotides agree with TRBD2. V lost 6 bases to trimming and J lost 5 bases; unmatched junction nucleotides: 11. The CDR3 is 15 amino acids. Per germline, CDR1 MDHEN and CDR2 SYDVKM. CDR3 coding DNA: TGTGCCAGCAGAAGAAACGGGGGGGCGGAGGAGACCCAGTACTTC. It encodes CASRRNGGAEETQYF.

This rearrangement joins TRBV6-5 to TRBJ1-5, with TRBD1 as a possible D gene (6 bases). The CDR3 is 14 amino acids. The V end lost 0 bases, the J end lost 8 bases, and 11 bases lay between the germline ends. CDR1 and CDR2 from the germline V gene are MNHEY and SVGAGI. This CDR3 reads CASSYSGGAEPQHF. CDR3 nucleotides: TGTGCCAGCAGTTACTCGGGGGGGGCCGAGCCCCAGCATTTT.

The chain has TRBV6-5 and TRBJ2-7; TRBD2 matches 8 bases. V gave up 5 bases and J gave up 3 bases; unmatched junction bases: 9. CDR1 and CDR2 from the germline V gene are MNHEY and SVGAGI. The CDR3 is 15 amino acids. CDR3 DNA sequence: TGTGCCAGCAGTCGGGGGGGGCGACAGGTCTACGAGCAGTACTTC. Translation: CASSRGGRQVYEQYF.

This sequence joins TRBV5-5 and TRBJ1-5; D is uncertain. This CDR3 has 15 residues. V was trimmed by 0 bases and J by 4 bases, leaving 11 bases between them. CDR1 is SGHKS and CDR2 is YYEKEE in the germline V gene (reference sequence). The CDR3: CASSLVVRGNQPQHF. Written as DNA, the CDR3 is TGTGCCAGCAGCTTGGTGGTTCGGGGTAATCAGCCCCAGCATTTT.

The V gene is TRBV7-2, the J gene TRBJ1-3; no clear D gene. Germline values: CDR1 SGHTA, CDR2 FQGNSA. The CDR3 totals 15 residues. V shed 5 bases and J shed 4 bases, with 15 bases lying between them. In DNA, the CDR3 is TGTGCCAGCAGCCCAAGTATGATCGTAGGAAACACCATATATTTT. Translated, it gives CASSPSMIVGNTIYF.

This chain joins TRBV27 and TRBJ2-5; 10 bases agree with TRBD1. Germline V gene lookup returns CDR1 MNHEY and CDR2 SMNVEV (reference sequence). CDR3 length equals 14 residues. The V segment lost 2 bases and the J segment 7 bases; nucleotides outside the gene matches: 4. CDR3 sequence reads: CASSLRQGAGTQYF. In DNA form, the CDR3 reads TGTGCCAGCAGTTTAAGACAGGGGGCTGGGACCCAGTACTTC.

Turning to this clone: Other nucleotide sequences from this sample produce the same CDR3. The chain uses TRBV18 and TRBJ2-5; no reliable D call. The CDR3 sequence is 13 residues long. Germline V gene sequence: CDR1 KGHSH, CDR2 LQKENI. Trimming stripped 0 bases from V and 3 bases from J, with 5 bases between. In nucleotides, the CDR3 is TGTGCCAGCTCACCACCAGCCAAAGAGACCCAGTACTTC. Translation gives CASSPPAKETQYF.

The chain uses TRBV6-1 and TRBJ1-4, with D maybe TRBD1 (5 bases). Germline V gene lookup returns CDR1 MNHNS and CDR2 SASEGT. This CDR3 region has 14 residues. V gave up 6 bases and J gave up 7 bases, with 15 bases separating them. As DNA, the CDR3 is TGTGCCAGCAGGAACGCCGGGAGGGGTGAAAAACTGTTTTTT. Its translation: CASRNAGRGEKLFF.

The V and J genes are TRBV28 and TRBJ1-1; no clear D. Trimming stripped 5 bases from V and 5 bases from J, with 18 bases between. Germline lookup yields CDR1 MDHEN and CDR2 SYDVKM. The CDR3 is 15 residues long. CDR3 in amino acids: CASSPMRGVGTEAFF. The CDR3, as DNA: TGTGCCAGCAGTCCAATGCGCGGGGTAGGGACTGAAGCTTTCTTT.

As concerns this clone: The same CDR3 arises from other DNA sequences in this sample as well. The V call is TRBV30, the J call TRBJ1-2, with TRBD1 as a possible D gene (5 bases). CDR1 and CDR2 (germline): GTSNPN, SVGIG (reference sequence). Deletions cut 0 bases from V and 5 bases from J, with 13 bases between. The CDR3 sequence is 14 residues long. DNA for the CDR3: TGTGCCTGGAGTGTGCTCAGCGGGGGGTATGGCTACACCTTC. Translation: CAWSVLSGGYGYTF.

The chain is built from TRBV2 and TRBJ2-7; the match to TRBD1 covers 7 bases. Germline CDR1 is SNHLY and CDR2 is FYNNEI. CDR3 length: 14 amino acids. J lost 2 bases, V lost 6 bases, and 7 bases had no gene match. The CDR3 protein is CASRGTEFTYEQYF. DNA for the CDR3: TGTGCCAGCAGAGGGACAGAGTTCACCTACGAGCAGTACTTC. The complete variable domain, with remaining parts taken from reference TRBV2 and TRBJ2-7, reads EPEVTQTPSHQVTQMGQEVILRCVPISNHLYFYWYRQILGQKVEFLVSFYNNEISEKSEIFDDQFSVERPDGSNFTLKIRSTKLEDSAMYFCASRGTEFTYEQYFGPGTRLTVT.

The gene calls are TRBV30 and TRBJ2-4; D unresolved. Between the trimmed V and J ends, which lost 1 base and 0 bases, there was a span of 4 bases. This CDR3 has 13 amino acids. Germline V gives CDR1 GTSNPN, CDR2 SVGIG (reference sequence). The CDR3 reads CAWSDLAKNIQYF. The CDR3 DNA is TGTGCCTGGAGTGACCTAGCCAAAAACATTCAGTACTTC.

The CDR3 nucleotides read TGTGCCAGCAGCTCCGGGACAGGGGCGCGAGATACGCAGTATTTT. Translated, it gives CASSSGTGARDTQYF. The V gene is TRBV5-6, the J gene TRBJ2-3, with 10 bases identical to TRBD1. Germline CDR1 SGHDT, CDR2 YYEEEE. The CDR3 totals 15 residues. V trimming: 3 bases; J trimming: 5 bases; junction bases outside the gene matches: 6. Filled out from reference TRBV5-6 and TRBJ2-3, the complete variable domain reads DAGVTQSPTHLIKTRGQQVTLRCSPKSGHDTVSWYQQALGQGPQFIFQYYEEEERQRGNFPDRFSGHQFPNYSSELNVNALLLGDSALYLCASSSGTGARDTQYFGPGTRLTVL.

The V and J genes are TRBV19 and TRBJ2-3, with 8 bases lining up with TRBD2. The CDR3 length is 15 residues. The germline gives CDR1 LNHDA, CDR2 SQIVND (reference sequence). The J segment lost 4 bases and the V segment lost 6 bases, leaving 9 bases of the junction unmatched. CDR3 DNA: TGTGCCAGTAGCTCGGGGACTAGAGGAGCAGATACGCAGTATTTT. Translation gives CASSSGTRGADTQYF.

The chain employs TRBV2 and TRBJ2-4; tentatively, D is TRBD2 (6 bases). Trimming cost V 0 bases and J 0 bases, with 12 bases left between them. CDR3 length: 17 residues. Germline V lookup: CDR1 SNHLY, CDR2 FYNNEI. CDR3 sequence reads: CASSEAASVLAKNIQYF. CDR3 DNA sequence: TGTGCCAGCAGTGAAGCAGCTAGCGTCCTAGCCAAAAACATTCAGTACTTC.

This clone was seen only once. The V gene is TRBV5-6, the J gene TRBJ1-1; D is ambiguous. CDR1 SGHDT and CDR2 YYEEEE come from the germline V gene. This CDR3 has 14 residues. The ends were cut back, 1 base at V and 0 bases at J, with 7 bases in the middle. CDR3 region: CASSLRKMNTEAFF. In nucleotides, the CDR3 is TGTGCCAGCAGCTTGCGCAAGATGAACACTGAAGCTTTCTTT.

J is TRBJ1-4 and V is TRBV27, with TRBD1 matching over 7 bases. With V trimmed by 6 bases and J by 0 bases, 4 bases remained unmatched. The CDR3 is 15 amino acids. CDR1 is MNHEY, CDR2 SMNVEV, per germline (reference sequence). The CDR3 DNA sequence: TGTGCCAGCAGCCTTGGGACAGCAACTAATGAAAAACTGTTTTTT. Protein: CASSLGTATNEKLFF.

This clone was found once. The V call is TRBV5-8, the J call TRBJ1-5, with unresolved D. Trimming cost V 4 bases and J 2 bases, with 13 bases left between them. Germline V gives CDR1 SGHTS, CDR2 YDEGEE. The CDR3 covers 15 residues. As DNA, the CDR3 is TGTGCCAGCAGCCTGACCGGGATACGCAATCAGCCCCAGCATTTT. Translation: CASSLTGIRNQPQHF.

The genes are TRBV12-1 and TRBJ2-1; the D call of TRBD2 is as the table states it, not checked on the DNA. TRBV12-1 constitutes a pseudogene. This CDR3 spans 15 amino acids. CDR3 sequence: CASSFAASGDNEQFF. In DNA form, the CDR3 reads TGTGCCAGCAGCTTTGCGGCTAGCGGCGACAATGAGCAGTTCTTC.

Only one count was recorded for this clone. The chain uses TRBV19 and TRBJ1-6, with D possibly TRBD1 on 6 matching bases. This CDR3 spans 15 amino acids. Between the trimmed V and J ends, which lost 6 bases and 9 bases, there was a span of 18 bases. CDR1 LNHDA and CDR2 SQIVND come from the germline V gene (reference sequence). The CDR3 coding sequence is TGTGCCAGTAGGATACAGGGCGAGGCGGGTTCACCCCTCCACTTT. Translation gives CASRIQGEAGSPLHF.

The gene calls are TRBV4-1 and TRBJ2-2, with D possibly being TRBD1 or TRBD2 (5 bases each). Trimming removed 3 bases at V and 6 bases at J, with 17 bases between. In germline, CDR1 is MGHRA, CDR2 YSYEKL. There are 16 residues in the CDR3. CDR3 DNA sequence: TGCGCCAGCAGCCACGGGGCCCTAGGGGTAGCCGGGGAGCTGTTTTTT. Translated: CASSHGALGVAGELFF.

The rearrangement links TRBV11-3 to TRBJ1-3, with D perhaps TRBD1 (5 bases). This CDR3 region has 15 residues. The germline V and J ends were trimmed by 5 bases and 0 bases, with 11 bases remaining between them. Germline loops: CDR1 SGHNT, CDR2 YENEEA. CDR3 residues: CASSPGGRSGNTIYF. CDR3 sequence (DNA): TGTGCCAGCAGCCCGGGGGGTCGCTCTGGAAACACCATATATTTT.

The chain joins TRBV7-8 to TRBJ2-3, with TRBD2 identical over 11 bases. J gave up 0 bases and V 4 bases, and 3 bases lay outside the gene matches. The CDR3 length is 16 residues. Germline lookup yields CDR1 SGHVS and CDR2 FQNEAQ. CDR3 loop: CASSSGLAGSTDTQYF. CDR3 coding DNA: TGTGCCAGCAGCTCAGGACTAGCGGGTAGCACAGATACGCAGTATTTT.

The V and J genes are TRBV27 and TRBJ2-7; D is unclear. The CDR3 is 16 amino acids. Germline V gene lookup returns CDR1 MNHEY and CDR2 SMNVEV (reference sequence). V shed 0 bases and J shed 5 bases, with 17 bases lying between them. The CDR3 coding sequence is TGTGCCAGCAGTTTATCCCGGGTAGTAGTCTACCACGAGCAGTACTTC. Its translation is CASSLSRVVVYHEQYF.